This is a list of T cell receptor beta chains from one sample in a study of T cell responses to AZD1222 COVID-19 vaccine. Sequencing was performed with immunoSEQ multiplex PCR; in TCRdb, only in-frame clones are kept and a portion is missing. The data show about 130,000 clones, around four fifths seen once. The sample here was peripheral blood, taken on day 0 of AZD1222 vaccination. The receptors here all came from an adult in good health. CDR3s include the opening cysteine and the closing phenylalanine or tryptophan. The order of the fields is V gene, CDR3 protein.

TRBV3-1/TRBV3-2	CASTPTGRNDGYTF
TRBV4-2	CASSQEGSGELFF
TRBV5-1	CASSPGTGRGNQPQHF
TRBV5-5	CASSLIPATVRETQYF
TRBV3-1/TRBV3-2	CASSQVAGPNTGELFF
TRBV11-2	CASSLFQGDEKLFF
TRBV5-1	CASSFRDREGDTQYF
TRBV3-1/TRBV3-2	CASNARGAGGYTF
TRBV6-4	CASSAEGGNQPQHF
TRBV6-6	CASSYPPDTEAFF
TRBV25-1	CASSPTGGEKLFF
TRBV20-1	CSASPFWAGGRINTGELFF
TRBV5-1	CASSWGTANTGELFF
TRBV5-1	CASSSTLQGTGANVLTF
TRBV14	CASSQDRGALGYTF
TRBV6-1	CASSEALGGRNQPQHF
TRBV30	CAWSASGQGASQPQHF
TRBV6-1	CASSDIRRHTGELFF
TRBV19	CASTVLRGVGPLHF